A selection of T cell receptor beta chains follows, all from one sample in a study of T cell responses to AZD1222 COVID-19 vaccine. Here immunoSEQ multiplex PCR was the method, and the copy in TCRdb shows in-frame clones only, minus some. The sample lists 150,000 to 200,000 clones, approximately 94% occurring once. The sample was peripheral blood, taken on day 0 of AZD1222 vaccination. These receptors were collected from an adult in good health. Both conserved end residues are part of each CDR3. The D gene is left open where the match is weak. Clone size is given for some rows only: seen once, a few or many times, or a class if the clone is expanded.

J: TRBJ1-2; length: 11; size: once; V: TRBV6-6; D: .; CDR3: CASSGDQRVAF; DNA: TGTGCCAGCAGTGGGGACCAACGGGTGGCCTTC
J: TRBJ1-4; length: 15; size: .; V: TRBV7-9; D: .; CDR3: CASSLGDTINEKLFF; DNA: TGTGCCAGCAGCTTAGGGGACACGATTAATGAAAAACTGTTTTTT
J: TRBJ1-1; length: 14; size: .; V: TRBV7-9; D: .; CDR3: CASSVRGGSTEAFF; DNA: TGTGCCAGCAGCGTCAGGGGTGGGAGCACTGAAGCTTTCTTT
J: TRBJ1-5; length: 17; size: .; V: TRBV30; D: TRBD1; CDR3: CAWSVSSGTGNNQPQHF; DNA: TGTGCCTGGAGTGTGTCCTCCGGGACAGGGAACAATCAGCCCCAGCATTTT
J: TRBJ2-1; length: 15; size: .; V: TRBV4-2; D: TRBD2; CDR3: CASSQEGTSGNEQFF; DNA: TGTGCCAGCAGCCAAGAAGGGACTAGCGGTAATGAGCAGTTCTTC
J: TRBJ1-1; length: 11; size: .; V: TRBV19; D: .; CDR3: CASSISAEAFF; DNA: TGTGCCAGTAGTATTTCGGCTGAAGCTTTCTTT
J: TRBJ1-2; length: 14; size: .; V: TRBV10-2; D: .; CDR3: CASSESKGWGGYTF; DNA: TGCGCCAGCAGTGAGTCGAAGGGGTGGGGTGGCTACACCTTC
J: TRBJ2-7; length: 14; size: .; V: TRBV30; D: TRBD2; CDR3: CAWNSGEGRYEQYF; DNA: TGTGCCTGGAATTCGGGGGAGGGCCGGTACGAGCAGTACTTC
J: TRBJ1-3; length: 14; size: .; V: TRBV2; D: .; CDR3: CASRGTGVSNTIYF; DNA: TGTGCCAGCAGAGGCACAGGCGTTTCGAACACCATATATTTT
J: TRBJ1-4; length: 13; size: .; V: TRBV12-3/TRBV12-4; D: TRBD1; CDR3: CASGQGAREKLFF; DNA: TGTGCCAGCGGACAGGGGGCGAGGGAAAAACTGTTTTTT
J: TRBJ1-5; length: 14; size: .; V: TRBV6-5; D: .; CDR3: CASSYRQSNQPQHF; DNA: TGTGCCAGCAGTTACCGACAGAGCAATCAGCCCCAGCATTTT
J: TRBJ1-2; length: 12; size: .; V: TRBV29-1; D: .; CDR3: CSVEEPGGGYTF; DNA: TGCAGCGTTGAAGAACCGGGCGGAGGCTACACCTTC
J: TRBJ2-7; length: 13; size: once; V: TRBV7-8; D: .; CDR3: CASSEISGDEQYF; DNA: TGTGCCAGCAGCGAAATCTCAGGGGACGAGCAGTACTTC
J: TRBJ2-7; length: 14; size: .; V: TRBV7-8; D: TRBD2; CDR3: CASSPGLESYEQYF; DNA: TGTGCCAGCAGCCCCGGACTAGAGAGCTACGAGCAGTACTTC
J: TRBJ2-1; length: 18; size: .; V: TRBV4-1; D: TRBD2; CDR3: CASSLGLAGVNSYNEQFF; DNA: TGCGCCAGCAGCCTAGGACTAGCGGGAGTAAACTCCTACAATGAGCAGTTCTTC
J: TRBJ2-7; length: 14; size: .; V: TRBV19; D: TRBD2; CDR3: CASSMSGRAYEQYF; DNA: TGTGCCAGTAGTATGAGCGGGAGGGCCTACGAGCAGTACTTC
J: TRBJ1-4; length: 14; size: few; V: TRBV6-5; D: .; CDR3: CASSKTGSNEKLFF; DNA: TGTGCCAGCAGCAAGACGGGGAGTAATGAAAAACTGTTTTTT
J: TRBJ1-2; length: 11; size: .; V: TRBV19; D: .; CDR3: CASMSPYGYTF; DNA: TGTGCCAGTATGAGTCCCTATGGCTACACCTTC
J: TRBJ2-1; length: 13; size: .; V: TRBV28; D: TRBD2; CDR3: CATLRAGTSEQFF; DNA: TGTGCCACCCTACGGGCAGGGACTAGTGAGCAGTTCTTC
J: TRBJ1-1; length: 15; size: .; V: TRBV3-1/TRBV3-2; D: .; CDR3: CASSQAVSKNTEAFF; DNA: TGTGCCAGCAGCCAAGCCGTCTCGAAGAACACTGAAGCTTTCTTT
J: TRBJ2-7; length: 12; size: .; V: TRBV11-2; D: .; CDR3: CASSLGTNEQYF; DNA: TGTGCCAGCAGCTTAGGGACAAACGAGCAGTACTTC
J: TRBJ2-1; length: 13; size: .; V: TRBV3-1/TRBV3-2; D: .; CDR3: CASSQGAGVEQFF; DNA: TGTGCCAGCAGCCAAGGTGCCGGAGTTGAGCAGTTCTTC
J: TRBJ1-1; length: 14; size: .; V: TRBV2; D: .; CDR3: CASSAAGSLTEAFF; DNA: TGTGCCAGCAGTGCCGCCGGGTCCCTCACTGAAGCTTTCTTT
J: TRBJ1-5; length: 12; size: few; V: TRBV27; D: .; CDR3: CASGSFNQPQHF; DNA: TGTGCCAGCGGATCCTTCAATCAGCCCCAGCATTTT
J: TRBJ2-1; length: 14; size: .; V: TRBV11-1; D: .; CDR3: CASSRRASRHEQFF; DNA: TGTGCCAGCAGCCGTAGGGCTAGCAGGCATGAGCAGTTCTTC
J: TRBJ1-1; length: 15; size: .; V: TRBV14; D: .; CDR3: CASSQITLKGTEAFF; DNA: TGTGCCAGCAGCCAAATAACGCTGAAGGGGACTGAAGCTTTCTTT
J: TRBJ1-3; length: 19; size: .; V: TRBV10-3; D: TRBD1; CDR3: CAISGLGMDRSKSGNTIYF; DNA: TGTGCCATCAGTGGTCTTGGTATGGACAGGTCGAAGTCTGGAAACACCATATATTTT
J: TRBJ2-7; length: 13; size: .; V: TRBV7-9; D: .; CDR3: CASSQGLDYEQYF; DNA: TGTGCCAGCAGCCAGGGGTTGGACTACGAGCAGTACTTC
J: TRBJ1-2; length: 15; size: .; V: TRBV6-6; D: .; CDR3: CASSYLEGGNYGYTF; DNA: TGTGCCAGCAGTTACCTCGAGGGTGGTAACTATGGCTACACCTTC
J: TRBJ1-5; length: 13; size: .; V: TRBV7-2; D: .; CDR3: CASRKEIQQPQHF; DNA: TGTGCCAGCAGGAAAGAAATACAACAGCCCCAGCATTTT
J: TRBJ2-3; length: 17; size: .; V: TRBV3-1/TRBV3-2; D: .; CDR3: CASSRGLAGASTDTQYF; DNA: TGTGCCAGCAGCCGAGGGCTGGCGGGGGCCTCCACAGATACGCAGTATTTT
J: TRBJ1-1; length: 13; size: .; V: TRBV2; D: .; CDR3: CASKEPRNTEAFF; DNA: TGTGCCAGCAAAGAGCCAAGGAACACTGAAGCTTTCTTT
J: TRBJ2-7; length: 12; size: few; V: TRBV24-1; D: TRBD2; CDR3: CATSRGEGEQYF; DNA: TGTGCCACCAGTCGAGGGGAGGGGGAGCAGTACTTC
J: TRBJ2-7; length: 11; size: .; V: TRBV28; D: .; CDR3: CASSLYYEQYF; DNA: TGTGCCAGCAGTTTATACTACGAGCAGTACTTC
J: TRBJ2-1; length: 15; size: .; V: TRBV19; D: .; CDR3: CASGVTGSSYNEQFF; DNA: TGTGCCAGTGGGGTCACTGGGAGCTCCTACAATGAGCAGTTCTTC
J: TRBJ1-3; length: 13; size: .; V: TRBV6-5; D: TRBD1; CDR3: CASGTGPGNTIYF; DNA: TGTGCCAGCGGGACAGGCCCTGGAAACACCATATATTTT
J: TRBJ1-1; length: 16; size: .; V: TRBV7-9; D: .; CDR3: CASSSKGGRVGTEAFF; DNA: TGTGCCAGCAGCTCAAAAGGCGGCCGAGTAGGCACTGAAGCTTTCTTT
J: TRBJ2-3; length: 17; size: .; V: TRBV19; D: TRBD2; CDR3: CASSTSKTSGSLDTQYF; DNA: TGTGCCAGTAGTACAAGCAAGACTAGCGGGAGTTTAGATACGCAGTATTTT
J: TRBJ1-2; length: 13; size: .; V: TRBV12-3/TRBV12-4; D: .; CDR3: CASSFRGLNGYTF; DNA: TGTGCCAGCAGTTTCAGAGGGCTAAATGGCTACACCTTC
J: TRBJ2-1; length: 11; size: .; V: TRBV7-3; D: .; CDR3: CASSFGGEQFF; DNA: TGTGCCAGCAGCTTTGGCGGTGAGCAGTTCTTC
J: TRBJ1-3; length: 13; size: .; V: TRBV12-3/TRBV12-4; D: .; CDR3: CASSRLGVNTIYF; DNA: TGTGCCAGCAGTCGTCTGGGGGTCAACACCATATATTTT
J: TRBJ1-1; length: 12; size: .; V: TRBV30; D: TRBD1; CDR3: CAWNPGQPEAFF; DNA: TGTGCCTGGAACCCGGGACAGCCTGAAGCTTTCTTT
J: TRBJ2-1; length: 17; size: .; V: TRBV5-1; D: .; CDR3: CASSPLASGVDYNEQFF; DNA: TGCGCCAGCAGCCCCCTGGCCTCGGGAGTTGACTACAATGAGCAGTTCTTC
J: TRBJ1-1; length: 13; size: .; V: TRBV7-3; D: .; CDR3: CASSQGANTEAFF; DNA: TGTGCCAGCAGTCAAGGGGCGAACACTGAAGCTTTCTTT
J: TRBJ1-2; length: 14; size: .; V: TRBV27; D: .; CDR3: CASSFSGTDYGYTF; DNA: TGTGCCAGCAGTTTTTCCGGGACGGACTATGGCTACACCTTC
J: TRBJ1-2; length: 15; size: .; V: TRBV14; D: .; CDR3: CASSQEGSRSYGYTF; DNA: TGTGCCAGCAGCCAAGAAGGAAGCAGATCCTATGGCTACACCTTC
J: TRBJ1-2; length: 14; size: .; V: TRBV29-1; D: .; CDR3: CSVESRDGSYGYTF; DNA: TGCAGCGTTGAATCCAGGGACGGCTCCTATGGCTACACCTTC
J: TRBJ1-2; length: 13; size: once; V: TRBV3-1/TRBV3-2; D: .; CDR3: CASSQDSTYGYTF; DNA: TGTGCCAGCAGCCAAGATTCAACATATGGCTACACCTTC
J: TRBJ1-5; length: 14; size: .; V: TRBV10-3; D: .; CDR3: CAISDSYSNQPQHF; DNA: TGTGCCATCAGTGACAGCTATAGCAATCAGCCCCAGCATTTT
J: TRBJ1-2; length: 13; size: .; V: TRBV27; D: .; CDR3: CASSLWQGGGYTF; DNA: TGTGCCAGCAGTTTATGGCAGGGTGGGGGCTACACCTTC
J: TRBJ2-3; length: 14; size: .; V: TRBV7-9; D: .; CDR3: CASSLRSGGGTQYF; DNA: TGTGCCAGCAGCTTAAGGAGTGGTGGTGGTACGCAGTATTTT